These 5 T cell receptor beta chains originate from one sample sequenced in a study of OX40 agonist ivuxolimab in advanced cancers. Method: immunoSEQ multiplex PCR; TCRdb's copy keeps in-frame clones and lacks some. This table holds 35,000 to 40,000 clones, roughly four fifths found once. Sequenced material: CD4+ or CD8+ T cells sorted from blood, taken in a trial of the OX40 agonist ivuxolimab. The receptors were gathered from an adult with an advanced solid tumor such as melanoma, head and neck, liver or kidney cancer.

The J gene is TRBJ2-2, the V gene TRBV27; D is possibly TRBD1 (5 bases). V was trimmed by 7 bases and J by 0 bases, leaving 15 bases between them. The length of the CDR3 is 16 residues. Germline V CDR1 and CDR2: MNHEY, SMNVEV (reference sequence). The CDR3 bases are TGTGCCAGCACCCCTGTAAGGGGCGCGAACACCGGGGAGCTGTTTTTT. Residues: CASTPVRGANTGELFF.

The genes are TRBV4-1 and TRBJ2-6; D gene uncertain. This CDR3 has 13 residues. Trimming left V 1 base short and J 2 bases short, with 0 bases between. Germline loops: CDR1 MGHRA, CDR2 YSYEKL. The CDR3 loop reads CASSQAGANVLTF. The CDR3 coding sequence is TGCGCCAGCAGCCAAGCTGGGGCCAACGTCCTGACTTTC.

This clone was seen a handful of times. V and J are TRBV19 and TRBJ1-6, with 9 bases aligning to TRBD1. The CDR3 is 15 amino acids. Per the germline V gene, CDR1 is LNHDA and CDR2 is SQIVND (reference sequence). With V trimmed by 5 bases and J by 10 bases, 9 bases remained unmatched. The CDR3 coding sequence is TGTGCCAGTAGTTCCTCACAGGGGGCTAAGTCACCCCTCCACTTT. Protein sequence: CASSSSQGAKSPLHF.

The rearrangement links TRBV2 to TRBJ2-5, with TRBD1 identical over 8 bases. The CDR3 runs to 14 residues. CDR1 SNHLY and CDR2 FYNNEI come from the germline V gene. Losses at the gene ends were 7 bases for V and 6 bases for J; bases not matched to a gene: 10. CDR3 loop: CASNSDRVGQTQYF. The CDR3 DNA is TGTGCCAGCAACTCGGACAGGGTTGGACAGACCCAGTACTTC.

The chain employs TRBV6-1 and TRBJ1-3, with TRBD1 as a possible D gene (5 bases). This CDR3 region has 13 residues. V lost 6 bases and J lost 4, with 10 bases in between. CDR1 MNHNS and CDR2 SASEGT come from the germline V gene. The CDR3 loop is CASRQGVGNTIYF. The CDR3 nucleotides are TGTGCCAGCAGGCAGGGTGTCGGAAACACCATATATTTT.